The 30 T cell receptor beta chains below all came from one sample that was sequenced in a study of T cells in Graves' hyperthyroidism and ophthalmopathy. It was RNA transcripts that yielded the amplified TCR beta CDR3 regions. First-round RT-PCR targeting the TCR CDR3 was performed with the HTBI primer set. TCRdb called the multiplex PCR reads again in MiXCR, with one record for every CDR3 protein. The sample lists 640,000 or so distinct CDR3 sequences, 14% seen once, with around 7% in the top ten. Material for sequencing was blood. The receptors were sampled from a young woman with Graves' ophthalmopathy.

The rearrangement joins TRBV2 to TRBJ1-4, with a possible D match to TRBD1 (6 bases). Trimming removed 7 bases at V and 6 bases at J, with 18 bases between. This CDR3 comprises 15 residues. Germline V gene lookup returns CDR1 SNHLY and CDR2 FYNNEI. The CDR3 nucleotides are TGTGCCAGCACCCAAACTGGGGGCGCCGATGAAAAACTGTTTTTT. Its protein product is CASTQTGGADEKLFF.

This clonotype appeared many times. The rearrangement joins TRBV7-6 to TRBJ2-7, with D perhaps being TRBD1 or TRBD2 (6 bases each). The ends were cut back, 4 bases at V and 2 bases at J, with 18 bases in the middle. The CDR3 contains 16 residues. Per the germline V gene, CDR1 is SGHVS and CDR2 is FNYEAQ. This CDR3 is CASSSSGAGLTYEQYF. In DNA, the CDR3 is TGTGCCAGCAGCTCATCGGGGGCGGGCCTGACCTACGAGCAGTACTTC.

This clonotype was seen a handful of times. The chain links TRBV20-1 to TRBJ2-1; 9 bases line up with TRBD2. V lost 1 base and J lost 7; bases outside the gene matches: 14. The germline V gene has CDR1 DFQATT and CDR2 SNEGSKA (reference sequence). This CDR3 comprises 17 residues. The DNA for the CDR3 is TGCAGTGCTAGAGTCACCCTCAGGGCGGGAGGGGGAAATGAGCAGTTCTTC. Its translation: CSARVTLRAGGGNEQFF.

The chain employs TRBV30 and TRBJ1-1; D is uncertain. CDR3 length: 11 residues. Germline lookup yields CDR1 GTSNPN and CDR2 SVGIG (reference sequence). The CDR3 here is CAGWVGTEAFF. For the CDR3, the DNA is TGTGCGGGTTGGGTTGGGACTGAAGCTTTCTTT.

This clonotype was seen repeatedly, ten times or more. The genes are TRBV28 and TRBJ2-7; 9 bases fit TRBD1. The germline V gene has CDR1 MDHEN and CDR2 SYDVKM. CDR3 length equals 14 residues. V trimming: 9 bases; J trimming: 1 base; junction bases outside the gene matches: 7. CDR3 DNA sequence: TGTGCCAGTTCAACAGGGGGCTTTTCCTACGAGCAGTACTTC. Translating gives CASSTGGFSYEQYF.

This clonotype came up a few times. The chain employs TRBV7-2 and TRBJ2-1; 13 nucleotides line up with TRBD2. V was clipped by 5 bases and J by 7 bases; unmatched bases: 5. Germline CDR1 is SGHTA and CDR2 is FQGNSA. The CDR3 sequence is 15 residues long. The CDR3: CASSEGGLAGNEQFF. In nucleotides, the CDR3 is TGTGCCAGCAGCGAGGGGGGACTAGCGGGAAATGAGCAGTTCTTC. Based on the CDR3 plus reference TRBV7-2 and TRBJ2-1, the full variable domain is GAGVSQSPSNKVTEKGKDVELRCDPISGHTALYWYRQSLGQGLEFLIYFQGNSAPDKSGLPSDRFSAERTGGSVSTLTIQRTQQEDSAVYLCASSEGGLAGNEQFFGPGTRLTVL.

This clonotype came up many times. The J gene is TRBJ2-5, the V gene TRBV6-5; 11 nucleotides agree with TRBD1. This CDR3 is 18 amino acids long. V gave up 0 bases and J gave up 4 bases; unmatched junction bases: 10. Germline CDR1 reads MNHEY; CDR2 reads SVGAGI. The chain's CDR3 is CASSYSIGTGGLSETQYF. DNA of the CDR3: TGTGCCAGCAGTTACTCGATAGGGACAGGGGGATTGTCAGAGACCCAGTACTTC.

Note on this clonotype: A much bigger clone sits one base away, suggesting this may be a read error. The chain links TRBV15 to TRBJ2-3; D uncertain. The CDR3 runs 16 residues. The germline gives CDR1 LNHNV, CDR2 YYDKDF (reference sequence). DNA of the CDR3: TGTACCACCAGCAGAGGTTTACAAGTCCCCACAGATACGCAGTATTTT. As protein: CTTSRGLQVPTDTQYF.

To note about this clonotype: A much larger clone is a single base away; this may be a read error. The gene calls are TRBV28 and TRBJ2-1, with 11 bases fitting TRBD1. The germline V gene has CDR1 MDHEN and CDR2 SYDVKM. J lost 6 bases, V lost 5 bases, and 9 bases had no gene match. The CDR3 spans 16 residues. CDR3 sequence (DNA): TGTGCCAGCAGTATCGCCGGAGGGACAGGGGGCAATGAGCAGTTCTTC. It yields the protein CASSIAGGTGGNEQFF.

This clonotype was seen many times. CDR3 loop: CASSPPGLATTGELFF. DNA of the CDR3: TGTGCCAGCAGCCCACCGGGACTAGCGACCACCGGGGAGCTGTTTTTT. The rearrangement uses TRBV3-1 and TRBJ2-2, with 10 bases fitting TRBD2. The CDR3 loop spans 16 amino acids. V gave up 4 bases and J gave up 4 bases; unmatched junction bases: 6. Germline CDR1 reads LGHDT; CDR2 reads YNNKEL (reference sequence).

This clonotype has at least ten counts. J is TRBJ1-2 and V is TRBV7-3; perhaps TRBD1 as D (5 bases). Germline V gene lookup returns CDR1 SGHTA and CDR2 FQGTGA. The CDR3 covers 14 residues. Trimming shortened V by 5 bases and J by 5 bases, and 15 bases separated the two germline ends. As DNA, the CDR3 is TGTGCCAGCAGCGATTACGGGGACCGGTATGGCTACACCTTC. It specifies CASSDYGDRYGYTF.

In its sample, this clonotype was seen many times. The gene calls are TRBV2 and TRBJ2-5; D ambiguous. The CDR3 covers 14 residues. V dropped 4 bases and J dropped 0 bases, with 9 bases sitting between them. Germline CDR1 is SNHLY and CDR2 is FYNNEI. The DNA of the CDR3 is TGTGCCAGCAGTGTCGGCGTCTACCAAGAGACCCAGTACTTC. Residues: CASSVGVYQETQYF.

This clonotype was counted only a few times. A much larger clone sits a single nucleotide away, making a read error possible. Likely a read error: the CDR3 ends without its conserved phenylalanine or tryptophan. The chain uses TRBV11-2 and TRBJ2-2; D remains ambiguous. Germline CDR1 reads SGHAT; CDR2 reads FQNNGV. Between the trimmed V and J ends, which lost 0 bases and 9 bases, there was a span of 5 bases. The CDR3 sequence is 12 residues long. As DNA, the CDR3 is TGTGCCAGCAGCTTAGATCATAGGGAGCTGTTTCTT. Amino acids: CASSLDHRELFL.

The V gene is TRBV18, the J gene TRBJ1-5; weak D call: TRBD1 (5 bases). V was clipped by 1 base and J by 2 bases, with 9 bases between them. This CDR3 region has 15 residues. Germline V gene data show CDR1 as KGHSH and CDR2 as LQKENI. The CDR3 DNA is TGTGCCAGCTCACCACAGTCAGGGCGCAATCAGCCCCAGCATTTT. It translates to CASSPQSGRNQPQHF.

About this clonotype: A clone one base away is much larger, so this may be a read error. The V gene is TRBV7-2, the J gene TRBJ2-2; tentatively, D is TRBD2 (5 bases). The CDR3 covers 16 residues. Germline CDR1 is SGHTA and CDR2 is FQGNSA. The V end was cut by 2 bases, the J end by 0 bases, with 10 bases between. This CDR3 reads CASSLSGYANTGELFF. The CDR3, as DNA: TGTGCCAGCAGCTTATCGGGGTACGCGAACACCGGGGAGCTGTTTTTT.

This clonotype came up a few times. J is TRBJ2-7 and V is TRBV6-2 or TRBV6-3; D is undetermined. Germline V gives CDR1 MNHEY, CDR2 SVGEGT. This CDR3 spans 13 amino acids. Trimming took 8 bases from V and 2 from J, leaving 13 bases between them. CDR3 sequence reads: CASWLKPPYEQYF. The DNA for the CDR3 is TGTGCCAGCTGGCTAAAGCCCCCCTACGAGCAGTACTTC.

At least ten counts were recorded for this clonotype. V and J are TRBV15 and TRBJ2-5; D may be TRBD1 (5 bases). Trimming cost V 0 bases and J 1 base, with 9 bases left between them. The germline V gene has CDR1 LNHNV and CDR2 YYDKDF (reference sequence). This CDR3 contains 15 residues. CDR3 in DNA: TGTGCCACCAGCAGAGATAGGGGCGGCCAAGAGACCCAGTACTTC. Translated: CATSRDRGGQETQYF.

This clonotype was picked up many times. The DNA is left out, because the CDR3 cannot be placed on it with certainty; the CDR3 is given as TCRdb lists it. This chain links TRBV28 with TRBJ1-2; TRBD1, the table's D call, was not compared with the DNA. Germline values: CDR1 MDHEN, CDR2 SYDVKM. The CDR3 has 14 residues if both end residues are counted. CDR3 amino acids: CASSFGPGVDGYTF.

This clonotype was seen many times. The rearrangement uses TRBV9 and TRBJ2-7; D gene ambiguous. CDR3 length equals 14 residues. Germline loops: CDR1 SGDLS, CDR2 YYNGEE. Between the trimmed V and J ends, which lost 4 bases and 1 base, there was a span of 12 bases. The CDR3 bases are TGTGCCAGCAGCCCCACGGGTTTTTCCTACGAGCAGTACTTC. It specifies CASSPTGFSYEQYF.

This chain joins TRBV11-3 and TRBJ2-6, with D hard to call. This CDR3 region has 12 residues. Germline assignment: CDR1 SGHNT and CDR2 YENEEA. V dropped 5 bases and J dropped 10 bases, with 9 bases sitting between them. CDR3 amino acids: CASSPPGNVLTF. In DNA, the CDR3 is TGTGCCAGCAGCCCCCCCGGGAACGTCCTGACTTTC.

The chain joins TRBV24-1 to TRBJ1-5; D is uncertain. This CDR3 has 15 residues. V dropped 2 bases and J dropped 3 bases, with 10 bases sitting between them. Germline lookup yields CDR1 KGHDR and CDR2 SFDVKD. The CDR3 region has the DNA TGTGCCACCAGTGATTCCGGACCTTACAATCAGCCCCAGCATTTT. It encodes CATSDSGPYNQPQHF.

This rearrangement joins TRBV7-2 to TRBJ2-5, with 9 positions matching TRBD2. The CDR3 consists of 14 residues. In germline, CDR1 is SGHTA, CDR2 FQGNSA. The ends lost 5 bases at V and 1 base at J; junction bases unmatched: 2. The CDR3 here is CASSGSGSQETQYF. The CDR3 DNA reads TGTGCCAGCAGCGGTAGCGGGAGCCAAGAGACCCAGTACTTC.

The rearrangement joins TRBV19 to TRBJ1-6; D not certain. V lost 3 bases and J lost 9, with 6 bases in between. CDR1 LNHDA and CDR2 SQIVND come from the germline V gene (reference sequence). This CDR3 has 12 amino acids. CDR3 DNA: TGTGCCAGTAGTATTGTGGGTTCACCCCTCCACTTT. Protein: CASSIVGSPLHF. Full variable domain (rest looked up from reference TRBV19 and TRBJ1-6): DGGITQSPKYLFRKEGQNVTLSCEQNLNHDAMYWYRQDPGQGLRLIYYSQIVNDFQKGDIAEGYSVSREKKESFPLTVTSAQKNPTAFYLCASSIVGSPLHFGNGTRLTVT.

This clonotype was counted many times. The gene calls are TRBV20-1 and TRBJ2-1; 7 bases are shared with TRBD2. This CDR3 contains 16 residues. The V and J ends lost 3 bases and 4 bases, in that order; junction bases with no gene match: 12. Germline V gives CDR1 DFQATT, CDR2 SNEGSKA (reference sequence). CDR3 residues: CSASILTSPYYNEQFF. The CDR3 DNA sequence: TGCAGTGCTAGTATCTTGACTAGCCCATATTACAATGAGCAGTTCTTC.

This sequence joins TRBV2 and TRBJ2-5; TRBD2 matches 12 bases. The CDR3 covers 16 residues. Germline assignment: CDR1 SNHLY and CDR2 FYNNEI. J lost 4 bases, V lost 3 bases, and 6 bases had no gene match. The DNA of the CDR3 is TGTGCCAGCAGTGACTTCGGACTAGCGGGACGAGAGACCCAGTACTTC. Its translation is CASSDFGLAGRETQYF.

This clonotype was observed a handful of times. The chain combines TRBV24-1 with TRBJ1-1, with D hard to call. The CDR3 contains 13 residues. V was shortened by 3 bases and J by 10 bases, with 14 bases between the two germline ends. Looked up from germline, CDR1 is KGHDR and CDR2 is SFDVKD. DNA of the CDR3: TGTGCCACCAGTGATCCCGGACTCACTAGAGCTTTCTTT. Its translation is CATSDPGLTRAFF.

This clonotype was counted many times. The chain carries TRBV10-2 and TRBJ2-5; D not resolved. Germline V gene sequence: CDR1 WSHSY, CDR2 SAAADI. The CDR3 length is 12 residues. V gave up 6 bases and J gave up 2 bases, with 7 bases separating them. This CDR3 reads CASSNEQETQYF. CDR3 in DNA: TGCGCCAGCAGCAACGAGCAAGAGACCCAGTACTTC.

This clonotype was found a few times. This chain connects TRBV6-1 to TRBJ1-2; 8 bases fit TRBD1. This CDR3 is built from 18 residues. V trimming: 0 bases; J trimming: 6 bases; junction bases outside the gene matches: 15. Germline V gene data show CDR1 as MNHNS and CDR2 as SASEGT. The CDR3 DNA reads TGTGCCAGCAGTGAAGCGACAGGGGTTCTACGGGCAAAAGATGGCTACACCTTC. Translated: CASSEATGVLRAKDGYTF.

This clonotype occurred many times. The chain uses TRBV20-1 and TRBJ2-7, with a tentative D call TRBD2 (5 bases). Germline assignment: CDR1 DFQATT and CDR2 SNEGSKA (reference sequence). CDR3 length: 14 amino acids. V lost 1 base and J 6 bases, leaving 16 bases between the germline ends. CDR3: CSARGVGVFGEQYF. DNA for the CDR3: TGCAGTGCTAGAGGAGTCGGGGTTTTCGGCGAGCAGTACTTC.

The chain links TRBV11-3 to TRBJ1-4, with D perhaps matching TRBD1 (6 bases). Trimming took 5 bases from V and 5 from J, leaving 15 bases between them. There are 15 residues in the CDR3. Germline CDR1 and CDR2: SGHNT and YENEEA. The chain's CDR3 is CASSLRGGENEKLFF. The DNA of the CDR3 is TGTGCCAGCAGCCTACGAGGGGGTGAAAATGAAAAACTGTTTTTT.